This T cell receptor (beta chain) was sequenced for a study of blood T cell repertoires in COVID-19. Study summary: Researchers got acute and convalescent COVID-19 samples from the United States, Italy and Spain. From T cells, B-cell-depleted T cells, or PBMCs came the material, which was cDNA or gDNA.

This CDR3 contains 13 residues. Trimming shortened V by 3 bases and J by 6 bases, and 6 bases separated the two germline ends. Per the study methods: Amplification of reference gene primers provided the estimated nucleated cell counts. Generated by immunoSEQ multiplex PCR, the TCRdb table keeps only in-frame clones and is missing some. V, J and clone size are taken as reported in that table, and D and trimming were inferred from the DNA itself. The table shows 75,000 to 90,000 clones, with 75% to 85% occurring only once. The clonotype originates from a woman in her thirties or forties with active or convalescent COVID-19. Specimen: peripheral blood. This sequence joins TRBV12-3 or TRBV12-4 and TRBJ1-6; no firm D call. For the CDR3, the DNA is TGTGCCAGCAGTTTCCGACTTAATTCACCCCTCCACTTT. The encoded protein is CASSFRLNSPLHF.